This TCR beta chain was captured by sequencing in a study of molecular identifiers for immune sequencing clone quantification. CDR3 length equals 15 residues. The ends lost 6 bases at V and 0 bases at J; junction bases unmatched: 3. In germline, CDR1 is LNHDA, CDR2 SQIVND (reference sequence). This clonotype was picked up many times. Source material for naive CD8 libraries was roughly 19,000 to 1,000,000 sorted cells, with 10%, 30% or 50% RNA. Methods described previously, with TCR primers listed, were used for bulk TCR libraries. TCRdb independently ran MiXCR on the PCR reads; one entry per CDR3 protein. The sample consists of about 640,000 distinct CDR3 sequences, just under 20% of them appearing once.

Sequences were obtained from naive CD8+ T cells from blood, with Jurkat cell RNA spiked in. Subset denoted: FACS-sorted CD8+CD4-CCR7+CD45RA+ naive T cells. The receptor was derived from a human donor in good health. Some libraries in this study had Jurkat cell RNA spiked in. The V gene is TRBV19, the J gene TRBJ2-1, with 9 bases fitting TRBD2. The CDR3 nucleotides read TGTGCCAGTAGGGCGGGGGGGAGCTCCTACAATGAGCAGTTCTTC. It yields the protein CASRAGGSSYNEQFF.